This T cell receptor beta chain was sequenced in a study of regulatory T cells in long-lasting Graves disease. Notes on the study in general: Accuracy might have suffered from few samples.

Regarding time point: newly diagnosed GD, antithyroid drugs for less than 3 months. RNA extracted from PBMCs served as the sequencing template. Germline lookup yields CDR1 LNHDA and CDR2 SQIVND (reference sequence). The CDR3 is made up of 16 amino acids. J was trimmed by 7 bases and V by 6 bases; bases with no gene match: 9. With iRepertoire HTBI primers and Arm-PCR of CDR3 regions, TCR beta libraries were built. Each CDR3 protein is one row after TCRdb ran MiXCR on the multiplex PCR reads. The table lists 500,000 or so distinct CDR3 sequences, 12% to 15% of them singletons. To note about this clonotype: Its target is not known.

A further study also used this sample, focusing on T cells in Graves' hyperthyroidism and ophthalmopathy. That work adds: Absence of ophthalmopathy progression within 18 months defined stable Graves' hyperthyroidism. Lactation, pregnancy, other autoimmune disease or uncontrolled infection excluded patients. Most thyroid clonotypes expanded above 0.001 appeared in blood too.

Sequences were derived from peripheral blood mononuclear cells (PBMCs), sampled at new diagnosis, from a patient treated with antithyroid drugs. This TCR came from a woman in her forties or fifties with Graves disease. The chain is built from TRBV19 and TRBJ2-1, with 13 bases fitting TRBD2. Written as DNA, the CDR3 is TGTGCCAGTAGAAGGACTAGCGGGAGTAAGGGGAATGAGCAGTTCTTC. This codes for CASRRTSGSKGNEQFF. Drawing the rest from reference TRBV19 and TRBJ2-1, the complete variable domain is DGGITQSPKYLFRKEGQNVTLSCEQNLNHDAMYWYRQDPGQGLRLIYYSQIVNDFQKGDIAEGYSVSREKKESFPLTVTSAQKNPTAFYLCASRRTSGSKGNEQFFGPGTRLTVL.